This T cell receptor (beta chain) was profiled in a study of CD8 T cells in ankylosing spondylitis. Using its own MiXCR run on the 5' RACE reads, TCRdb lists one record per CDR3 protein. The profile shows 650,000 to 800,000 distinct CDR3 sequences, 19% of them singletons. Of note for this clonotype: Its matching antigen is unknown.

Points from the study as a whole: There was a TCR beta motif, made of 7 or 8 highly homologous variants, that appeared characteristic of ankylosing spondylitis blood.

Source material: blood, either unsorted or a sorted T cell fraction (not recorded which). The clonotype comes from a male donor with ankylosing spondylitis.

The CDR3 DNA is TGCGCCAGCAGCCAAGATTCCGGGACATCCGGGGAGCTGTTTTTT. Protein product: CASSQDSGTSGELFF. This rearrangement joins TRBV4-3 to TRBJ2-2; TRBD1 might be the D (6 bases). This CDR3 comprises 15 residues. Trimming shortened V by 0 bases and J by 6 bases, and 11 bases separated the two germline ends. Germline CDR1 is LGHNA and CDR2 is YSLEER.